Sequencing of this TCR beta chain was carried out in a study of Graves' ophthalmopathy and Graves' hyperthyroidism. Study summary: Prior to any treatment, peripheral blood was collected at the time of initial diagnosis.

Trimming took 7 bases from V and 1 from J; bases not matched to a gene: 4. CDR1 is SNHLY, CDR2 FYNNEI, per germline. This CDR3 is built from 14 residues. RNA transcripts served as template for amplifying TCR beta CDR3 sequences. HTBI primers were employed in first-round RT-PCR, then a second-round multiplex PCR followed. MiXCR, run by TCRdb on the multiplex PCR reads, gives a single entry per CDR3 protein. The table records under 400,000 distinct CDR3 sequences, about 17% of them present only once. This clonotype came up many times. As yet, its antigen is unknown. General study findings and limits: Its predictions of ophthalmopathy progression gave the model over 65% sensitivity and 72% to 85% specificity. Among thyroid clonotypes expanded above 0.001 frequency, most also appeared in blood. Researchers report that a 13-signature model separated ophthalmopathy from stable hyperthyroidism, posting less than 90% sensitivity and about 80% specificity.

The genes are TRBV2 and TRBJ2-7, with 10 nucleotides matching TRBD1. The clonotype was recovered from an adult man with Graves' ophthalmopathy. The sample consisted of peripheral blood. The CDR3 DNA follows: TGTGCCAGCATCAGACAGGGGGCATCCTACGAGCAGTACTTC. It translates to CASIRQGASYEQYF. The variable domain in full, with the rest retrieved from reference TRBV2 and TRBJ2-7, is EPEVTQTPSHQVTQMGQEVILRCVPISNHLYFYWYRQILGQKVEFLVSFYNNEISEKSEIFDDQFSVERPDGSNFTLKIRSTKLEDSAMYFCASIRQGASYEQYFGPGTRLTVT.